A selection of T cell receptor beta chains follows, all from one sample in a study of shared T cell receptors in the human thymus. The repertoire was sequenced with immunoSEQ multiplex PCR; TCRdb's copy has only in-frame clones and lacks some. The table has hundreds of thousands of clones, approximately 89% seen once. The same data also went into a second study, on human thymus T cells.

Sequenced: thymocytes. The receptors originated from a boy under three years old with a congenital heart defect. Both conserved end residues are part of each CDR3. The D gene is left open where the match is weak. Where a row states a size, it is once, few, many or the class of an expanded clone; other rows omit it.

j_call,clone_size,v_call,d_call,cdr3_nt,cdr3_aa
TRBJ2-7,-,TRBV6-1,-,TGTGCCAGCAGGGCGGTAAGCTACGAGCAGTACTTC,CASRAVSYEQYF
TRBJ2-2,-,TRBV30,-,TGTGCCTGGAGTGTACCGACTACAGCCGGGGAGCTGTTTTTT,CAWSVPTTAGELFF
TRBJ1-5,few,TRBV4-1,-,TGCGCCAGCAGTCCCGGGATGACGAAGGCGGGTCAGCCCCAGCATTTT,CASSPGMTKAGQPQHF
TRBJ2-1,-,TRBV7-2,TRBD2,TGTGCCAGCAGTCCGGGACTAAGAGGGCATGAGCAGTTCTTC,CASSPGLRGHEQFF
TRBJ2-3,-,TRBV5-1,-,TGCGCCAGCAGTCCAGGACTAAAGTCCACAGATACGCAGTATTTT,CASSPGLKSTDTQYF
TRBJ1-1,once,TRBV10-3,-,TGTGCCATCAGTGAGTCCTGGGCAGTCTCTATGAACACTGAAGCTTTCTTT,CAISESWAVSMNTEAFF
TRBJ1-2,-,TRBV9,-,TGTGCCAGCAGCGTAGTACCAGGGCCCTATGGCTACACCTTC,CASSVVPGPYGYTF
TRBJ2-7,-,TRBV4-3,-,TGCGCCAGCAGCCAAGTCGCTAGCCAAGTGGAGCAGTACTTC,CASSQVASQVEQYF
TRBJ2-7,-,TRBV6-5,-,TGTGCCAGCAGTTACGGGGGACAAACCTACGAGCAGTACTTC,CASSYGGQTYEQYF
TRBJ2-1,-,TRBV4-3,TRBD2,TGCGCCAGCAGCCAAGAGGGACTAGCGGGTTCCCACAATGAGCAGTTCTTC,CASSQEGLAGSHNEQFF
TRBJ1-1,-,TRBV28,-,TGTGCCAGCAGATCCCCAGGGGTCACTGAAGCTTTCTTT,CASRSPGVTEAFF
TRBJ1-3,few,TRBV28,-,TGTGCCAGCAGTCGGGATCCTGGAAACACCATATATTTT,CASSRDPGNTIYF
TRBJ2-1,-,TRBV4-3,TRBD2,TGCGCCAGCAGCCAAGGGACTAGCGGGAGAATACGCCTGGGCAATGAGCAGTTCTTC,CASSQGTSGRIRLGNEQFF
TRBJ2-7,-,TRBV4-3,-,TGCGCCAGCAGCCAAGCCCACAACCTCTACGAGCAGTACTTC,CASSQAHNLYEQYF
TRBJ2-2,once,TRBV5-1,TRBD2,TGCGCCAGCAGCTTGAGGACGCCAAGCAATAGCGGGAGGGCCCGACACGGGGAGCTGTTTTTT,CASSLRTPSNSGRARHGELFF
TRBJ2-1,-,TRBV11-1,-,TGTGCCAGCAGCGAAGGTCGAAACAGGGTAAATGAGCAGTTCTTC,CASSEGRNRVNEQFF
TRBJ1-5,few,TRBV7-8,-,TGTGCCAGCAGCGTCACAGGCCTTCAGCCCCAGCATTTT,CASSVTGLQPQHF
TRBJ1-1,-,TRBV25-1,-,TGTGCCAGCAGTGAGCGGTCAGGGGTGGAGACTGAAGCTTTCTTT,CASSERSGVETEAFF
TRBJ2-3,once,TRBV27,-,TGTGCCAGCTCTAGGGAGAGCAACACAGATACGCAGTATTTT,CASSRESNTDTQYF
TRBJ2-4,few,TRBV5-5,-,TGTGCCAGCAGCATGACTAGAAACCGGGACGAAGTTTTC,CASSMTRNRDEVF
TRBJ1-3,-,TRBV5-1,-,TGCGCCAGCAGCTTGGCCCTCCCAGACTCTGGAAACACCATATATTTT,CASSLALPDSGNTIYF
TRBJ2-1,-,TRBV28,-,TGTGCCAGCACGGGACTCAAGAATGAGCAGTTCTTC,CASTGLKNEQFF
TRBJ2-7,-,TRBV5-6,-,TGTGCCAGCAGACTAACCCCCAGGGGTCCCTACGAGCAGTACTTC,CASRLTPRGPYEQYF
TRBJ2-5,-,TRBV5-1,TRBD1,TGCGCCAGCAGCCACACCGGGACAGGGATCCAAGAGACCCAGTACTTC,CASSHTGTGIQETQYF
TRBJ2-5,-,TRBV4-1,-,TGCGCCAGCAGCTCACAAGAGACCCAGTACTTC,CASSSQETQYF
TRBJ2-1,-,TRBV6-5,TRBD2,TGTGCCAGCAGTTACCCTCCAACTAGCGGGGGGGAGCAGTTCTTC,CASSYPPTSGGEQFF
TRBJ1-2,once,TRBV28,-,TGTGCCAGCACCTTAAACACGGGGGGGGCCTATGGCTACACCTTC,CASTLNTGGAYGYTF
TRBJ1-4,once,TRBV18,-,TGTGCCAGCTCAGCGCCGGGGGGACCCGAGGAAAAACTGTTTTTT,CASSAPGGPEEKLFF
TRBJ1-2,once,TRBV15,-,TGTGCCACCAGTACCTCGGGGGGCGCTGGCTATGGCTACACCTTC,CATSTSGGAGYGYTF
TRBJ2-6,-,TRBV7-2,TRBD1,TGTGCCAGCAGTAGAGACAGGGGAATTTCTGGGGCCAACGTCCTGACTTTC,CASSRDRGISGANVLTF
TRBJ1-1,-,TRBV6-6,TRBD1,TGTGCCAGCAGTTATATGGGACAGGGGCCCGAAGCTTTCTTT,CASSYMGQGPEAFF
TRBJ1-3,few,TRBV19,-,TGTGCCAGTAGTGCGGCCTCCTCTGGAAACACCATATATTTT,CASSAASSGNTIYF
TRBJ2-2,once,TRBV29-1,TRBD1,TGCAGCGTTAGTGACAGGGTAGGGACCGGGGAGCTGTTTTTT,CSVSDRVGTGELFF
TRBJ2-3,-,TRBV12-5,-,TGTGCTAGTGGTTACCGGACACTTACAGATACGCAGTATTTT,CASGYRTLTDTQYF
TRBJ1-1,-,TRBV4-1,TRBD1,TGCGCCAGCAGCCACTCCCCCCGGGACAGAGGGTCCATGAACACTGAAGCTTTCTTT,CASSHSPRDRGSMNTEAFF
TRBJ2-1,once,TRBV28,-,TGTGCCAGCAGTTTGAGAGGAGGGCGATACAATGAGCAGTTCTTC,CASSLRGGRYNEQFF
TRBJ1-5,-,TRBV10-3,TRBD1,TGTGCCATCAGTGAGGACAGGGGACCCCATAGCAATCAGCCCCAGCATTTT,CAISEDRGPHSNQPQHF
TRBJ2-2,-,TRBV12-1,-,TGTGCCAGCAGCTGCGCGGGAGCTAGCCCGGCCGGGGAGCTGTTTTTT,CASSCAGASPAGELFF
TRBJ1-1,-,TRBV5-1,-,TGCGCCAGCACCGGAGCAGGGGAAGCTTTCTTT,CASTGAGEAFF
TRBJ1-1,-,TRBV6-5,-,TGTGCCAGCAGTTACTCTCCGGGAGACACTGAAGCTTTCTTT,CASSYSPGDTEAFF